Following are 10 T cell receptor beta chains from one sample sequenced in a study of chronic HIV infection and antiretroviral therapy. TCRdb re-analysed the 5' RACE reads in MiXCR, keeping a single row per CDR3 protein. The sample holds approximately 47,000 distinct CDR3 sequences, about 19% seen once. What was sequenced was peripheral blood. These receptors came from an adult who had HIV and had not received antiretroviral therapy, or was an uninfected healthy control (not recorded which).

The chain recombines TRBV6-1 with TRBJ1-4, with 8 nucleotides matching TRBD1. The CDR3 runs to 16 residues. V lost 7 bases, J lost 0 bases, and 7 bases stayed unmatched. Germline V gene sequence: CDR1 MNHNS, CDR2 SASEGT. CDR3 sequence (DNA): TGTGCCAGCACCCCCGGGACAGGAGCAACTAATGAAAAACTGTTTTTT. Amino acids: CASTPGTGATNEKLFF.

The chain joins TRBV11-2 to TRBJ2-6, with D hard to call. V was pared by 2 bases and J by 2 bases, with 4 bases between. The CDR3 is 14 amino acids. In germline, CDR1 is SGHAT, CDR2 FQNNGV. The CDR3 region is CASSLLAGANVLTF. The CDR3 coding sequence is TGTGCCAGCAGCTTACTAGCTGGGGCCAACGTCCTGACTTTC.

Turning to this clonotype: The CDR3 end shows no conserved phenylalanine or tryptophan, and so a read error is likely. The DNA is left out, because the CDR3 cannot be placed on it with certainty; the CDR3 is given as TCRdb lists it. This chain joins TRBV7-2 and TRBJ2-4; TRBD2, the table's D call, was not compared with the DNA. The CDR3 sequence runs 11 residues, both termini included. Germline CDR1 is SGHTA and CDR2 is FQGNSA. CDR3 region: CASSPGLGGLL.

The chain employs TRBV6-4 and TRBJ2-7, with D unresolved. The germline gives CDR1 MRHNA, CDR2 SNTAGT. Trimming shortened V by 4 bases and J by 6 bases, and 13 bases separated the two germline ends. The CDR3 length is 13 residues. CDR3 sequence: CASSASEAAEQYF. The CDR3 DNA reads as TGTGCCAGCAGTGCCAGTGAAGCAGCCGAGCAGTACTTC.

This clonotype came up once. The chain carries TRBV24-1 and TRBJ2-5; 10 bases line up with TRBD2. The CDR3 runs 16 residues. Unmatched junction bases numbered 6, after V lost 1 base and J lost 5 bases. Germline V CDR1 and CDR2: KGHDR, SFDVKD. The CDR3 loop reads CATSDFESGRGETQYF. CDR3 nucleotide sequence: TGTGCCACCAGTGATTTTGAGAGCGGGAGGGGGGAGACCCAGTACTTC.

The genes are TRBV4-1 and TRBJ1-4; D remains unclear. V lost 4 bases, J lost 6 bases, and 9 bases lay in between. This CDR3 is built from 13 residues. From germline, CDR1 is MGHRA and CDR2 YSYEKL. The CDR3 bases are TGCGCCAGCAGCCCGAAGTTGGATGAAAAACTGTTTTTT. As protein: CASSPKLDEKLFF.

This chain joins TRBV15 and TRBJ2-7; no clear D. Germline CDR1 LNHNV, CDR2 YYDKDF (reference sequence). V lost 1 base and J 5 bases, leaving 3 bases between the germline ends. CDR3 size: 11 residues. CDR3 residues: CATSRGDEQYF. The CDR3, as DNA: TGTGCCACCAGCAGAGGAGACGAGCAGTACTTC.

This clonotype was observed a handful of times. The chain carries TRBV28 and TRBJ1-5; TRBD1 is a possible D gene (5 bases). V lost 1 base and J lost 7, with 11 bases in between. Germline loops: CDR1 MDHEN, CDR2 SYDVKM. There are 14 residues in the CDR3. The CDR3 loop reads CASSLFAGGQPQHF. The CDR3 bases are TGTGCCAGCAGTTTATTTGCCGGGGGACAGCCCCAGCATTTT.

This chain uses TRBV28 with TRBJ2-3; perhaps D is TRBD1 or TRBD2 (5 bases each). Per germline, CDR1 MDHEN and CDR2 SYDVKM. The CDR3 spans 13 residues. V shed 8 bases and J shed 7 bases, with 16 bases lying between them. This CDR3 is CASRGGPRYTQYF. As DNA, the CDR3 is TGTGCCAGCCGGGGCGGGCCACGTTATACGCAGTATTTT.

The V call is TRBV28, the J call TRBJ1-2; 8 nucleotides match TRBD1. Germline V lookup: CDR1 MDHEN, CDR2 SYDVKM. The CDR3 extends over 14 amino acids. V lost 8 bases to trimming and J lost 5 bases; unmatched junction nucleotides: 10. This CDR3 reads CASFPGQVFYGYTF. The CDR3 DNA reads TGTGCCAGCTTTCCGGGACAGGTTTTTTATGGCTACACCTTC.